These T cell receptor beta chains were read from a single sample in a study of cytomegalovirus exposure and HLA in healthy donors. Repertoires were generated with immunoSEQ multiplex PCR, while TCRdb's copy carries only in-frame clones and drops some. The data hold 120,000 or so clones, with 70% to 85% observed a single time. The sequencing sample was made of PBMCs. These receptors were collected from a young man in good health and CMV-seropositive. Both conserved end residues are part of each CDR3. Fields, in order: clone size, V gene, D gene, J gene, CDR3 protein, CDR3 DNA. A D gene is named only where the DNA matches it firmly. Clone size, where shown, is once, few, many, or a class for clones that have expanded.

clone size: -
V gene: TRBV11-3
D gene: TRBD2
J gene: TRBJ2-3
CDR3 protein: CAGSSREASTDTQYF
CDR3 DNA: TGTGCCGGCAGCTCGCGGGAGGCTAGCACAGATACGCAGTATTTT

clone size: -
V gene: TRBV5-1
D gene: -
J gene: TRBJ1-3
CDR3 protein: CASSLAPSSGNTIYF
CDR3 DNA: TGCGCCAGCAGCTTGGCCCCTAGCTCTGGAAACACCATATATTTT

clone size: -
V gene: TRBV6-1
D gene: -
J gene: TRBJ2-5
CDR3 protein: CASSEGRGWETQYF
CDR3 DNA: TGTGCCAGCAGTGAGGGAAGGGGATGGGAGACCCAGTACTTC

clone size: -
V gene: TRBV6-1
D gene: TRBD1
J gene: TRBJ2-7
CDR3 protein: CASSVGTGYEQYF
CDR3 DNA: TGTGCCAGCAGTGTCGGGACAGGCTACGAGCAGTACTTC

clone size: -
V gene: TRBV11-2
D gene: -
J gene: TRBJ1-4
CDR3 protein: CASSLSRQGATNEKLFF
CDR3 DNA: TGTGCCAGCAGCTTATCCCGCCAGGGTGCAACTAATGAAAAACTGTTTTTT

clone size: few
V gene: TRBV5-1
D gene: -
J gene: TRBJ1-1
CDR3 protein: CASSTRRGTEAFF
CDR3 DNA: TGCGCCAGCAGCACCCGAAGAGGCACTGAAGCTTTCTTT

clone size: -
V gene: TRBV27
D gene: -
J gene: TRBJ1-1
CDR3 protein: CASSLKTTAEAFF
CDR3 DNA: TGTGCCAGCAGTCTAAAAACCACAGCTGAAGCTTTCTTT

clone size: -
V gene: TRBV18
D gene: -
J gene: TRBJ1-1
CDR3 protein: CASSLGTSNTEAFF
CDR3 DNA: TGTGCCAGCTCACTTGGGACATCGAACACTGAAGCTTTCTTT

clone size: -
V gene: TRBV28
D gene: -
J gene: TRBJ1-5
CDR3 protein: CASSRGGSNQPQHF
CDR3 DNA: TGTGCCAGCAGTCGGGGGGGCAGCAATCAGCCCCAGCATTTT

clone size: -
V gene: TRBV5-1
D gene: -
J gene: TRBJ2-3
CDR3 protein: CASSLNLAGTNTDTQYF
CDR3 DNA: TGCGCCAGCAGCTTGAATCTCGCGGGAACCAACACAGATACGCAGTATTTT

clone size: -
V gene: TRBV6-5
D gene: -
J gene: TRBJ1-4
CDR3 protein: CASSRQPANEKLFF
CDR3 DNA: TGTGCCAGCAGTAGACAGCCGGCTAATGAAAAACTGTTTTTT

clone size: -
V gene: TRBV7-6
D gene: TRBD2
J gene: TRBJ2-3
CDR3 protein: CAAGGSGDTQYF
CDR3 DNA: TGTGCTGCCGGCGGGAGTGGAGATACGCAGTATTTT

clone size: -
V gene: TRBV30
D gene: TRBD2
J gene: TRBJ2-5
CDR3 protein: CAWSVRLAGQGTQYF
CDR3 DNA: TGTGCCTGGAGTGTACGACTAGCGGGACAGGGGACCCAGTACTTC

clone size: -
V gene: TRBV28
D gene: TRBD1
J gene: TRBJ1-1
CDR3 protein: CASSARDSLKWNTEAFF
CDR3 DNA: TGTGCCAGCAGTGCTCGGGACAGCCTGAAATGGAACACTGAAGCTTTCTTT

clone size: -
V gene: TRBV6-1
D gene: TRBD2
J gene: TRBJ2-7
CDR3 protein: CASSEAAGVKGEQYF
CDR3 DNA: TGTGCCAGCAGTGAAGCAGCGGGGGTTAAAGGCGAGCAGTACTTC

clone size: -
V gene: TRBV7-8
D gene: -
J gene: TRBJ2-7
CDR3 protein: CASSFPRDYEQYF
CDR3 DNA: TGTGCCAGCAGCTTCCCCAGGGACTACGAGCAGTACTTC

clone size: -
V gene: TRBV9
D gene: -
J gene: TRBJ2-4
CDR3 protein: CASSDYRDVKNIQYF
CDR3 DNA: TGTGCCAGCAGCGACTACAGGGACGTCAAAAACATTCAGTACTTC

clone size: -
V gene: TRBV18
D gene: TRBD1
J gene: TRBJ1-4
CDR3 protein: CASPPQTGRREKLFF
CDR3 DNA: TGTGCCAGCCCACCACAGACAGGGAGGAGGGAAAAACTGTTTTTT

clone size: -
V gene: TRBV27
D gene: TRBD1
J gene: TRBJ1-1
CDR3 protein: CASSSPGQGAGTEAFF
CDR3 DNA: TGTGCCAGCAGTTCACCGGGACAGGGTGCGGGCACTGAAGCTTTCTTT

clone size: -
V gene: TRBV5-1
D gene: TRBD1
J gene: TRBJ2-7
CDR3 protein: CASSLSRGTYEQYF
CDR3 DNA: TGCGCCAGCAGCTTGAGCAGGGGGACGTACGAGCAGTACTTC

clone size: -
V gene: TRBV27
D gene: -
J gene: TRBJ1-1
CDR3 protein: CASSPLGGEAFF
CDR3 DNA: TGTGCCAGCAGTCCCCTAGGGGGAGAAGCTTTCTTT

clone size: -
V gene: TRBV7-6
D gene: TRBD2
J gene: TRBJ2-1
CDR3 protein: CASSPTSGLSGEQFF
CDR3 DNA: TGTGCCAGCAGCCCCACTAGCGGCCTTTCCGGTGAGCAGTTCTTC

clone size: -
V gene: TRBV30
D gene: TRBD1
J gene: TRBJ2-2
CDR3 protein: CAWSVRGWDRSSNTGELFF
CDR3 DNA: TGTGCCTGGAGTGTAAGGGGCTGGGACAGGAGTTCGAACACCGGGGAGCTGTTTTTT

clone size: -
V gene: TRBV18
D gene: -
J gene: TRBJ1-2
CDR3 protein: CASSPLDSSHGYTF
CDR3 DNA: TGTGCCAGCTCACCGCTGGACAGTTCCCATGGCTACACCTTC